Reported below is one T cell receptor (beta chain). The data were obtained in a study of blood T cell repertoires in COVID-19. Study overall: Two consecutive negative NP/OP PCR tests, clearance, or resolved symptoms defined Cohort 3 recovery.

Assignments of participants to cohorts depended upon their own reported clinical history. The CDR3 spans 16 residues. The germline gives CDR1 SGHDN, CDR2 FVKESK. V lost 0 bases, J lost 3 bases, and 12 bases lay in between. Profiled with immunoSEQ multiplex PCR; TCRdb holds only in-frame clones, not every one. This table holds 300,000 to 450,000 clones, 87% found once. The V and J genes are TRBV14 and TRBJ2-1; maybe TRBD2 (6 bases). The origin of this receptor is a man aged 40-49 years in a cohort exposed to, infected with or recovered from COVID-19 (not recorded which). The specimen sequenced was PBMCs or T cells enriched from blood (not recorded which). Here the CDR3 DNA reads TGTGCCAGCAGCCAAGATTGGCGGGACGGCTACAATGAGCAGTTCTTC. Its protein product is CASSQDWRDGYNEQFF.